This TCR beta chain was sequenced in a study of blood T cell repertoires in COVID-19. TCRdb keeps only in-frame clones here, not all; method: immunoSEQ multiplex PCR. Of about 200,000 clones in the sample, roughly 89% were seen once. Germline V gene sequence: CDR1 SGDLS, CDR2 YYNGEE. J was trimmed by 4 bases and V by 4 bases; bases with no gene match: 6. The length of the CDR3 is 15 residues. This receptor was obtained from a woman in her twenties or thirties with acute COVID-19. The material sequenced was PBMCs or T cells enriched from blood (not recorded which). The chain couples TRBV9 to TRBJ1-2, with 11 nucleotides matching TRBD1. This CDR3 is CASSPRTGGSYGYTF. The CDR3 nucleotides read TGTGCCAGCAGCCCCCGGACAGGGGGCAGCTATGGCTACACCTTC.